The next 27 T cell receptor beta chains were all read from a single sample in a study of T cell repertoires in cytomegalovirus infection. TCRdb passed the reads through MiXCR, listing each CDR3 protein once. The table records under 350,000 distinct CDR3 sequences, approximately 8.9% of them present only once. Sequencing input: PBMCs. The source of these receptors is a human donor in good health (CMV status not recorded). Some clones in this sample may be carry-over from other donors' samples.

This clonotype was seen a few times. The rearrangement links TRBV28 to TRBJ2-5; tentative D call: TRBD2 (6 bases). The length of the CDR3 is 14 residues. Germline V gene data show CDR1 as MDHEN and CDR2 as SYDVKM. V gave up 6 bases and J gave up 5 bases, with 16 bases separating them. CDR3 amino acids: CASSIPTRRETQYF. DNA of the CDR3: TGTGCCAGCAGCATCCCGACTAGGAGGGAGACCCAGTACTTC. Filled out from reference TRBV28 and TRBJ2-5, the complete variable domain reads DVKVTQSSRYLVKRTGEKVFLECVQDMDHENMFWYRQDPGLGLRLIYFSYDVKMKEKGDIPEGYSVSREKKERFSLILESASTNQTSMYLCASSIPTRRETQYFGPGTRLLVL.

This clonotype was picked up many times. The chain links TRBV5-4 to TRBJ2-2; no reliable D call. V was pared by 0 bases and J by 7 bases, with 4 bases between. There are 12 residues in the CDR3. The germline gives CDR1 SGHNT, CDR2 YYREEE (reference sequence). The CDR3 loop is CASSLDGGELFF. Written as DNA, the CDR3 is TGTGCCAGCAGCTTGGATGGCGGGGAGCTGTTTTTT. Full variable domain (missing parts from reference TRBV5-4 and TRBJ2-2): ETGVTQSPTHLIKTRGQQVTLRCSSQSGHNTVSWYQQALGQGPQFIFQYYREEENGRGNFPPRFSGLQFPNYSSELNVNALELDDSALYLCASSLDGGELFFGEGSRLTVL.

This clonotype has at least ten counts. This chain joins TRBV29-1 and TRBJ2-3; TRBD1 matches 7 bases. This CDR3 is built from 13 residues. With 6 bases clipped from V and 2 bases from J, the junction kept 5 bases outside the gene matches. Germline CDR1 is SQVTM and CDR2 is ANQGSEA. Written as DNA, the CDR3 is TGCAGCGTCGGGACAGTCTACACAGATACGCAGTATTTT. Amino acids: CSVGTVYTDTQYF.

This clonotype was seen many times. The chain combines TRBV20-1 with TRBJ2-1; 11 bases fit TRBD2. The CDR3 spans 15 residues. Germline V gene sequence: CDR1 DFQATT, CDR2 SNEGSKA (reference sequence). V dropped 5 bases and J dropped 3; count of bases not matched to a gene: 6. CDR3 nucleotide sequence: TGCAGTGCTTTCCGACTAGCGGGGAGCTACAATGAGCAGTTCTTC. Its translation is CSAFRLAGSYNEQFF.

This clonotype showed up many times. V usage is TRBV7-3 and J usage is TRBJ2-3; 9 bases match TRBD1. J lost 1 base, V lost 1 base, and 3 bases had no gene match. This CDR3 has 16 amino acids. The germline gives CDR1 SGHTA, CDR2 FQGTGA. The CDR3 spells CASSLMTGGGTDTQYF. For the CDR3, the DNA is TGTGCCAGCAGCTTAATGACAGGGGGGGGCACAGATACGCAGTATTTT.

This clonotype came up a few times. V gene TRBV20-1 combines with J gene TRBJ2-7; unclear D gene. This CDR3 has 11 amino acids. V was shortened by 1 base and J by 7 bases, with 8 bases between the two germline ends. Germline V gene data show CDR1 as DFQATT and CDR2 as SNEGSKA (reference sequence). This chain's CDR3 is CSARAFNEQYV. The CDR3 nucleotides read TGCAGTGCTAGAGCGTTTAATGAGCAGTACGTC.

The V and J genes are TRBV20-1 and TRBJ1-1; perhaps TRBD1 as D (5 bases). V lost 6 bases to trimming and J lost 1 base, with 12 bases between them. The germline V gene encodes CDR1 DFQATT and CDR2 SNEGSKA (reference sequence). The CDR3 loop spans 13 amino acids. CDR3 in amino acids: CSAPGPRNTEAFF. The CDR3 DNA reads TGCAGTGCGCCGGGACCACGGAACACTGAAGCTTTCTTT.

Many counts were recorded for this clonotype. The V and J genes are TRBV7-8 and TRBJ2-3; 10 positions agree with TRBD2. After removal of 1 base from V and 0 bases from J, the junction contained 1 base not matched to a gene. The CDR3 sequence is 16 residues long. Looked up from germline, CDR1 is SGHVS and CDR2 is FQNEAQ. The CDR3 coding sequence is TGTGCCAGCAGCTTAGGGACTAGCGGAAGCACAGATACGCAGTATTTT. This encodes CASSLGTSGSTDTQYF.

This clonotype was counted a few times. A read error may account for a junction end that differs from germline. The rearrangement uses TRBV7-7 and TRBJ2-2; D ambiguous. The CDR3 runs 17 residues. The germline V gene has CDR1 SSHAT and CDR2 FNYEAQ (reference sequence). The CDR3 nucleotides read TGTGCTAGCAGCCCGGGCAGGTTAATATCGAACACCGGGGAGCTGTTTTTT. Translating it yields CASSPGRLISNTGELFF. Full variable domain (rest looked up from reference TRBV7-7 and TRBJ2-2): GAGVSQSPRYKVTKRGQDVTLRCDPISSHATLYWYQQALGQGPEFLTYFNYEAQPDKSGLPSDRFSAERPEGSISTLTIQRTEQRDSAMYRCASSPGRLISNTGELFFGEGSRLTVL.

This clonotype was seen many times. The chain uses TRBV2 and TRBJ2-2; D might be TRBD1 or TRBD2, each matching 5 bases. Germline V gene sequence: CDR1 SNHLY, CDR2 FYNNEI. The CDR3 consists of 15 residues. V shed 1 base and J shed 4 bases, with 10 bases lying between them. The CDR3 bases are TGTGCCAGCAGTGAAGGAGGGGCGGGCACCGGGGAGCTGTTTTTT. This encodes CASSEGGAGTGELFF.

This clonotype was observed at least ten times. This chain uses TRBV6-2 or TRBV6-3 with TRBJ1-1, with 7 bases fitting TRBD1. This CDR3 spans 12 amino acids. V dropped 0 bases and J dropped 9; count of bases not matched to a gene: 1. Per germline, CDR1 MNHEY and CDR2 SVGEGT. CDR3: CASSYSRGQAFF. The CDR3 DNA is TGTGCCAGCAGTTACTCGAGGGGGCAAGCTTTCTTT.

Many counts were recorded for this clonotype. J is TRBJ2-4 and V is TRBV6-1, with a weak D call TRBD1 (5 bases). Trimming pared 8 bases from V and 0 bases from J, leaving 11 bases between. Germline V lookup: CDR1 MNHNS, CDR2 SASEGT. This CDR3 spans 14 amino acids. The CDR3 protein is CASCQGLAKNIQYF. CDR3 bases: TGTGCCAGCTGTCAGGGCCTAGCCAAAAACATTCAGTACTTC.

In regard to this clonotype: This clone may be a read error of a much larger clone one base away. The CDR3 sequence is CASSQERLVQPQHF. The CDR3 DNA follows: TGTGCCAGCAGCCAAGAACGGCTGGTACAGCCCCAGCATTTT. J is TRBJ1-5 and V is TRBV14; D uncertain. V lost 0 bases to trimming and J lost 7 bases, with 10 bases between them. This CDR3 has 14 amino acids. Looked up from germline, CDR1 is SGHDN and CDR2 is FVKESK.

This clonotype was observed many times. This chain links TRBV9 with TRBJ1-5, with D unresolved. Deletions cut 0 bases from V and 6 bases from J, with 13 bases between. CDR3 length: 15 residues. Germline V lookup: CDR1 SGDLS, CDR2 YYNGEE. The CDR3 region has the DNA TGTGCCAGCAGCGTAGAGGGTGGCCTTGGTCAGCCCCAGCATTTT. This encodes CASSVEGGLGQPQHF.

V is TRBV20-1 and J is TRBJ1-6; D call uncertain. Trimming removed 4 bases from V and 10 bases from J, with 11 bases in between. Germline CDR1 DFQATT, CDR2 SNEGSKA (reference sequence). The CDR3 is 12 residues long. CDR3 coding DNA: TGCAGTGCTACTGCGCGCATCTCACCCCTCCACTTT. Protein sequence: CSATARISPLHF.

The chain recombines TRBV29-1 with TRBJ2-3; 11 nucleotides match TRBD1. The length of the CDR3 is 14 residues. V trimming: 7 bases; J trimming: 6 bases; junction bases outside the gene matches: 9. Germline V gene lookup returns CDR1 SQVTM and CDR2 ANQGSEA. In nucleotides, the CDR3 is TGCAGCGCCGGGGGGACAGGGGGTGCTGATACGCAGTATTTT. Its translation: CSAGGTGGADTQYF.

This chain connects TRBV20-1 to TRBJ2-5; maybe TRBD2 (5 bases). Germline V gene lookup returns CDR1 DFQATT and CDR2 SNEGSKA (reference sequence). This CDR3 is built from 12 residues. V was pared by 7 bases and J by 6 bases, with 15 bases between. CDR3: CSVSILEKTQYF. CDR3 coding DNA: TGCAGTGTCTCGATACTAGAAAAGACCCAGTACTTC.

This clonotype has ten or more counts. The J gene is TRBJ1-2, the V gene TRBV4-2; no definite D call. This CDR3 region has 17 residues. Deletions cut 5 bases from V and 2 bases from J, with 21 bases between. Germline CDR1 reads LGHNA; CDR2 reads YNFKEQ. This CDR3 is CASSSEIRTGPNYGYTF. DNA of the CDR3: TGTGCCAGCAGCTCAGAGATCCGCACCGGTCCCAACTATGGCTACACCTTC.

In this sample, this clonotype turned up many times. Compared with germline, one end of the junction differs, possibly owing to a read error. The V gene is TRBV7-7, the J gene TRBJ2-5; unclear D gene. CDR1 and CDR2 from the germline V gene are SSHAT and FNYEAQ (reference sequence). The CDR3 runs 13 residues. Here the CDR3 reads CASSVDHPETQYF. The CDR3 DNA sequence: TGTGCTAGCAGCGTGGACCATCCAGAGACCCAGTACTTC.

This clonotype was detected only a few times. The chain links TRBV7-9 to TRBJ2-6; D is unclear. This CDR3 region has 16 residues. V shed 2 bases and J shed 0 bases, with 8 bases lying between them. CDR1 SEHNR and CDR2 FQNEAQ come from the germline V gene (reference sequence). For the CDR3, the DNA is TGTGCCAGCAGCTTAATAAGTCCCTCTGGGGCCAACGTCCTGACTTTC. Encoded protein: CASSLISPSGANVLTF. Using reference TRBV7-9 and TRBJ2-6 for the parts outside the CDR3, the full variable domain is DTGVSQNPRHKITKRGQNVTFRCDPISEHNRLYWYRQTLGQGPEFLTYFQNEAQLEKSRLLSDRFSAERPKGSFSTLEIQRTEQGDSAMYLCASSLISPSGANVLTFGAGSRLTVL.

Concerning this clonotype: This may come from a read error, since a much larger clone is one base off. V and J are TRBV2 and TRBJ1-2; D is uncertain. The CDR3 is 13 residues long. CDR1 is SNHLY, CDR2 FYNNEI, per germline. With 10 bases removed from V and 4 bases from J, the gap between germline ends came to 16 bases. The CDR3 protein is CAIPRREGYGYTF. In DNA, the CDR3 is TGTGCCATCCCCCGAAGGGAGGGCTATGGCTACACCTTC.

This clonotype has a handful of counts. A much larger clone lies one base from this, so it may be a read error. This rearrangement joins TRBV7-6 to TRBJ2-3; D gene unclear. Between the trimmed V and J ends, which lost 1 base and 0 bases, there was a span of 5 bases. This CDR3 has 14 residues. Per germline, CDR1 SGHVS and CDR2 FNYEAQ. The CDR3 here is CASSLVTSTDTQYF. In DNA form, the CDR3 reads TGTGCCAGCAGCTTAGTGACTAGCACAGATACGCAGTATTTT.

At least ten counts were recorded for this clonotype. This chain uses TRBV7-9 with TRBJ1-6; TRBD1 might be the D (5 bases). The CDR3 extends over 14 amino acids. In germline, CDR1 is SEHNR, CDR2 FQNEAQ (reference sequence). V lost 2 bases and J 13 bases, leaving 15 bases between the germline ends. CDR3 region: CASSLREGLMPLHF. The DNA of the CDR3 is TGTGCCAGCAGCTTAAGGGAGGGGTTGATGCCCCTCCACTTT.

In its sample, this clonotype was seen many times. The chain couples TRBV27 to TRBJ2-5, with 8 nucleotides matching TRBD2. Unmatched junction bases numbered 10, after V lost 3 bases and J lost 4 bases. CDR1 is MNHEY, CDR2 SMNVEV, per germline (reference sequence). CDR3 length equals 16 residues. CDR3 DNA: TGTGCCAGCAGTTTTTCCGGGGGGGCCGGAGGAGAGACCCAGTACTTC. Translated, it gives CASSFSGGAGGETQYF.

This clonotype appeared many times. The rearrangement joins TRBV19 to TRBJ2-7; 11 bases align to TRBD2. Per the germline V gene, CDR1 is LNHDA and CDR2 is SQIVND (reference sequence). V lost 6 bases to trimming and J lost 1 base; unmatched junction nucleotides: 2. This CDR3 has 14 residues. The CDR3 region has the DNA TGTGCCAGTAGAAGACTAGCGGGGTCCTACGAGCAGTACTTC. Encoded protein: CASRRLAGSYEQYF. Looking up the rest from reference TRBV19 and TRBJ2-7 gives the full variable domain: DGGITQSPKYLFRKEGQNVTLSCEQNLNHDAMYWYRQDPGQGLRLIYYSQIVNDFQKGDIAEGYSVSREKKESFPLTVTSAQKNPTAFYLCASRRLAGSYEQYFGPGTRLTVT.

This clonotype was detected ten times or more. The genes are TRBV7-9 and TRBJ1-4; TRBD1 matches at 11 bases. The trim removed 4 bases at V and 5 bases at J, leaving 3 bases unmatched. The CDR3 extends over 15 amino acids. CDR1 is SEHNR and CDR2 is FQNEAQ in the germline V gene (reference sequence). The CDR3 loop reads CASSSRDRGNEKLFF. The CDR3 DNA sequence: TGTGCCAGCAGCTCACGGGACAGGGGGAATGAAAAACTGTTTTTT.

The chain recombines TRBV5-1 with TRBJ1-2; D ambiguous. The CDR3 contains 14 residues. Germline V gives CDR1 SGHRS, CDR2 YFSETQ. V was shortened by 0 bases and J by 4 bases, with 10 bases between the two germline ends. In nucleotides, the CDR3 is TGCGCCAGCAGCTTGGAAGAGGCCCGCTATGGCTACACCTTC. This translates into CASSLEEARYGYTF.